This T cell receptor (beta chain) derives from a study of T-cell reconstitution after alpha-beta-depleted transplantation in children. The TCRbeta library was prepared with unique molecular identifiers. Each CDR3 protein is one row after TCRdb ran MiXCR on the PCR reads. The sample records a few hundred thousand distinct CDR3 sequences, approximately 7% being singletons. This clonotype was counted many times. What it binds is not known. Points from the study as a whole: Surviving recipient T cells and thymic progenitors accounted for the high day-60 TCRbeta diversity observed in some patients. Most T-cell counts and diversity one year after the transplant came from T cells that were newly produced.

Germline assignment: CDR1 MDHEN and CDR2 SYDVKM. The CDR3 covers 17 residues. The junction had 12 bases not matched to a gene; V was cut back by 3 bases and J by 6 bases. The chain carries TRBV28 and TRBJ2-1; 9 positions match TRBD2. The sequence was obtained from a boy younger than 10 with acute lymphoblastic leukemia, due to receive a stem cell transplant. Sequenced material: PBMCs, taken before TCRalphabeta/CD19-depleted stem cell transplant. The CDR3 region has the DNA TGTGCCAGCAGTTTTTCCCGCGGGGGGGCCTTTATCAATGAGCAGTTCTTC. It translates to CASSFSRGGAFINEQFF.